Shown below are 22 T cell receptor beta chains from a single sample sequenced in a study of cytomegalovirus exposure and HLA in healthy donors. Profiling relied on immunoSEQ multiplex PCR, and the TCRdb table lists in-frame clones only, not all of them. The sample lists under 150,000 clones, roughly 86% occurring once. Sample: PBMCs. The receptor set was obtained from a man between 18 and 35 years old in good health and CMV-seropositive.

V is TRBV5-4 and J is TRBJ2-1; D is unresolved. The ends were cut back, 2 bases at V and 7 bases at J, with 10 bases in the middle. Germline V lookup: CDR1 SGHNT, CDR2 YYREEE (reference sequence). The CDR3 extends over 13 amino acids. The CDR3: CASSFEYPNEQFF. The CDR3 DNA sequence: TGTGCCAGCAGCTTCGAGTATCCAAATGAGCAGTTCTTC.

V is TRBV5-1 and J is TRBJ2-5; 7 bases map to TRBD2. With 4 bases clipped from V and 3 bases from J, the junction kept 9 bases outside the gene matches. The CDR3 has 15 residues. Germline V gene lookup returns CDR1 SGHRS and CDR2 YFSETQ. The CDR3 protein is CASSHSGGGKETQYF. The CDR3 DNA follows: TGCGCCAGCAGCCACTCTGGGGGGGGTAAAGAGACCCAGTACTTC. Complete variable domain (other parts from reference TRBV5-1 and TRBJ2-5): KAGVTQTPRYLIKTRGQQVTLSCSPISGHRSVSWYQQTPGQGLQFLFEYFSETQRNKGNFPGRFSGRQFSNSRSEMNVSTLELGDSALYLCASSHSGGGKETQYFGPGTRLLVL.

The V and J genes are TRBV25-1 and TRBJ2-7, with D possibly being TRBD2 (6 bases). The CDR3 runs 14 residues. Trimming took 1 base from V and 2 from J, leaving 9 bases between them. From germline, CDR1 is MGHDK and CDR2 SYGVNS. CDR3 DNA sequence: TGTGCCAGCAGTGAATGGGGGGAAGCCTACGAGCAGTACTTC. Its translation: CASSEWGEAYEQYF.

The chain carries TRBV7-9 and TRBJ1-1, with D maybe TRBD1 (6 bases). The CDR3 has 15 amino acids. CDR1 and CDR2 (germline): SEHNR, FQNEAQ (reference sequence). Deletions cut 5 bases from V and 3 bases from J, with 16 bases between. The CDR3 coding sequence is TGTGCCAGCAGCCCCCCCGGACAGACTTACACTGAAGCTTTCTTT. Protein sequence: CASSPPGQTYTEAFF.

This rearrangement joins TRBV11-2 to TRBJ1-6; D possibly corresponds to TRBD1 (6 bases). The CDR3 sequence is 16 residues long. Germline assignment: CDR1 SGHAT and CDR2 FQNNGV. V lost 4 bases to trimming and J lost 5 bases, with 15 bases between them. The CDR3 protein is CASSSRSGVHNSPLHF. CDR3 sequence (DNA): TGTGCCAGCAGCTCGCGGTCAGGGGTCCATAATTCACCCCTCCACTTT.

The chain carries TRBV5-1 and TRBJ2-1; 10 bases line up with TRBD2. J was trimmed by 15 bases and V by 2 bases; bases with no gene match: 8. The CDR3 consists of 13 residues. The germline V gene encodes CDR1 SGHRS and CDR2 YFSETQ. Written as DNA, the CDR3 is TGCGCCAGCAGCTTCGGAGCGGGAGGGAGGGGGTTCTTC. Translated, it gives CASSFGAGGRGFF.

V usage is TRBV6-5 and J usage is TRBJ2-1; D call uncertain. The CDR3 loop spans 13 amino acids. The germline V gene encodes CDR1 MNHEY and CDR2 SVGAGI. V lost 3 bases, J lost 5 bases, and 8 bases lay in between. The chain's CDR3 is CASSYQAHNEQFF. The CDR3, as DNA: TGTGCCAGCAGTTATCAGGCCCACAATGAGCAGTTCTTC.

This chain connects TRBV9 to TRBJ2-5; 8 nucleotides align to TRBD2. The assigned J gene may be wrong: the sequence end matches TRBJ2-7 better. CDR1 is SGDLS and CDR2 is YYNGEE in the germline V gene. The CDR3 runs to 17 residues. For the CDR3, the DNA is TGTGCCAGCAGCGTAGGGCTCGGCGGGGGGACCTACTACGAGCAGTACTTC. Its translation is CASSVGLGGGTYYEQYF.

The chain is built from TRBV30 and TRBJ2-1; possible D gene TRBD1, 7 bases. The CDR3 is 14 amino acids. Trimming cost V 5 bases and J 7 bases, with 18 bases left between them. CDR1 GTSNPN and CDR2 SVGIG come from the germline V gene (reference sequence). CDR3 protein: CAWGPGGLLNEQFF. DNA of the CDR3: TGTGCCTGGGGACCAGGGGGGTTACTGAATGAGCAGTTCTTC.

This sequence joins TRBV20-1 and TRBJ2-1; 8 bases match TRBD2. The CDR3 totals 11 residues. The germline CDR1 and CDR2 sequences are DFQATT and SNEGSKA (reference sequence). The DNA of the CDR3 is TGCAGCATCGGGAGGGCCTATGAGCAGTTCTTC. Translating it yields CSIGRAYEQFF.

The CDR3 loop reads CASKTGSSYNEQFF. The DNA of the CDR3 is TGTGCCAGCAAGACGGGAAGCTCCTACAATGAGCAGTTCTTC. The V call is TRBV2, the J call TRBJ2-1; tentatively, D is TRBD2 (5 bases). V lost 7 bases, J lost 0 bases, and 10 bases lay in between. Germline V gene sequence: CDR1 SNHLY, CDR2 FYNNEI. This CDR3 region has 14 residues.

The V and J genes are TRBV30 and TRBJ2-3, with D possibly TRBD1 on 6 matching bases. The CDR3 runs to 12 residues. From germline, CDR1 is GTSNPN and CDR2 SVGIG (reference sequence). Trimming took 5 bases from V and 2 from J, leaving 8 bases between them. The CDR3 is CAWGQTTDTQYF. The CDR3, as DNA: TGTGCCTGGGGACAGACCACAGATACGCAGTATTTT.

The J gene is TRBJ1-5, the V gene TRBV10-3; D ambiguous. In germline, CDR1 is ENHRY, CDR2 SYGVKD. The V end lost 6 bases, the J end lost 4 bases, and 10 bases lay between the germline ends. The CDR3 is 13 residues long. CDR3 amino acids: CAISTQTNQPQHF. The CDR3 DNA reads as TGTGCCATCAGCACACAGACAAATCAGCCCCAGCATTTT.

The chain has TRBV29-1 and TRBJ2-7; 8 nucleotides agree with TRBD1. The CDR3 is made up of 15 amino acids. Germline V gives CDR1 SQVTM, CDR2 ANQGSEA. The trim removed 0 bases at V and 4 bases at J, leaving 8 bases unmatched. Written as DNA, the CDR3 is TGCAGCGTTGAAGATATCAGGGGGCATCAGTACGAGCAGTACTTC. Translated, it gives CSVEDIRGHQYEQYF.

This clone was seen just once. The gene calls are TRBV28 and TRBJ2-3; 11 nucleotides align to TRBD2. The J segment lost 2 bases and the V segment lost 3 bases, leaving 7 bases of the junction unmatched. Looked up from germline, CDR1 is MDHEN and CDR2 is SYDVKM. The CDR3 is 17 residues long. The CDR3 region is CASSLPGLADNTDTQYF. CDR3 bases: TGTGCCAGCAGTTTGCCGGGACTAGCGGATAACACAGATACGCAGTATTTT.

The V call is TRBV9, the J call TRBJ2-7, with TRBD1 identical over 10 bases. The ends lost 4 bases at V and 4 bases at J; junction bases unmatched: 5. The CDR3 has 14 residues. Germline CDR1 and CDR2: SGDLS and YYNGEE. CDR3: CASSRTGGVYEQYF. Here the CDR3 DNA reads TGTGCCAGCAGCAGGACAGGGGGAGTGTACGAGCAGTACTTC. Full variable domain (missing parts from reference TRBV9 and TRBJ2-7): DSGVTQTPKHLITATGQRVTLRCSPRSGDLSVYWYQQSLDQGLQFLIQYYNGEERAKGNILERFSAQQFPDLHSELNLSSLELGDSALYFCASSRTGGVYEQYFGPGTRLTVT.

The chain is built from TRBV19 and TRBJ1-2; D is unclear. This CDR3 spans 14 amino acids. V lost 3 bases to trimming and J lost 6 bases, with 14 bases between them. Germline assignment: CDR1 LNHDA and CDR2 SQIVND (reference sequence). CDR3 residues: CASSMRGFGDGYTF. CDR3 nucleotides: TGTGCCAGTAGTATGAGAGGATTCGGTGATGGCTACACCTTC.

The chain recombines TRBV7-6 with TRBJ2-2, with D possibly TRBD1 on 6 matching bases. The germline CDR1 and CDR2 sequences are SGHVS and FNYEAQ. CDR3 length equals 16 residues. V lost 1 base and J lost 6, with 15 bases in between. CDR3 loop: CASSLVSGTGSGELFF. The CDR3 DNA reads as TGTGCCAGCAGCTTAGTCTCCGGCACAGGGTCCGGGGAGCTGTTTTTT.

This clone was detected a few times. The CDR3 loop reads CASSLTGNNQPQHF. For the CDR3, the DNA is TGTGCCAGTAGTCTGACAGGGAATAATCAGCCCCAGCATTTT. The chain is built from TRBV19 and TRBJ1-5, with 7 bases that match TRBD1. Germline V gives CDR1 LNHDA, CDR2 SQIVND (reference sequence). The CDR3 runs to 14 residues. V was pared by 5 bases and J by 4 bases, with 5 bases of the junction left unmatched. The whole variable domain, filled in from reference TRBV19 and TRBJ1-5, reads DGGITQSPKYLFRKEGQNVTLSCEQNLNHDAMYWYRQDPGQGLRLIYYSQIVNDFQKGDIAEGYSVSREKKESFPLTVTSAQKNPTAFYLCASSLTGNNQPQHFGDGTRLSIL.

The chain is built from TRBV5-5 and TRBJ2-7; TRBD2 matches 11 bases. The CDR3 covers 17 residues. CDR1 is SGHKS, CDR2 YYEKEE, per germline (reference sequence). The V and J ends lost 2 bases and 2 bases, in that order; junction bases with no gene match: 9. CDR3 DNA: TGTGCCAGCAGCTTTATAGCGGGAGGGCCCTCAGCCTACGAGCAGTACTTC. It is translated as CASSFIAGGPSAYEQYF.

The chain joins TRBV9 to TRBJ1-2, with D possibly matching TRBD1 (5 bases). CDR1 and CDR2 from the germline V gene are SGDLS and YYNGEE. This CDR3 has 12 residues. V lost 7 bases, J lost 3 bases, and 10 bases lay in between. The CDR3 sequence: CASGQGDYGYTF. CDR3 in DNA: TGTGCCAGCGGGCAGGGCGACTATGGCTACACCTTC.

The chain couples TRBV5-1 to TRBJ1-2, with unresolved D. Trimming stripped 0 bases from V and 5 bases from J, with 14 bases between. The CDR3 covers 15 residues. CDR1 is SGHRS, CDR2 YFSETQ, per germline. The CDR3: CASSLVSQRGYGYTF. In nucleotides, the CDR3 is TGCGCCAGCAGCTTGGTTTCCCAACGAGGGTATGGCTACACCTTC. The entire variable domain, with the rest obtained from reference TRBV5-1 and TRBJ1-2, is as follows: KAGVTQTPRYLIKTRGQQVTLSCSPISGHRSVSWYQQTPGQGLQFLFEYFSETQRNKGNFPGRFSGRQFSNSRSEMNVSTLELGDSALYLCASSLVSQRGYGYTFGSGTRLTVV.